The 12 T cell receptor beta chains in this list originate from one sample, sequenced in a study of T cells after posttransplantation cyclophosphamide. Data came from immunoSEQ multiplex PCR; TCRdb stores just in-frame clones and leaves some out. The profile shows about 24,000 clones, around 86% of them singletons. The sample was PBMCs. All receptors derive from a woman aged 55-70 years with a blood cancer, CMV-positive, and with a related stem cell donor.

The gene calls are TRBV4-1 and TRBJ2-7; 7 positions match TRBD2. CDR3 length: 17 amino acids. Trimming removed 4 bases from V and 4 bases from J; junction bases left unmatched: 16. From germline, CDR1 is MGHRA and CDR2 YSYEKL. As DNA, the CDR3 is TGCGCCAGCAGCCCCTACCTTAATGGCGGGAGTTCTTACGAGCAGTACTTC. Protein sequence: CASSPYLNGGSSYEQYF.

The chain uses TRBV19 and TRBJ2-1; 11 nucleotides line up with TRBD2. Germline values: CDR1 LNHDA, CDR2 SQIVND (reference sequence). Trimming at V came to 7 bases and at J to 0 bases, leaving 2 bases not matched to a gene. The CDR3 is 15 residues long. The CDR3 DNA is TGTGCCAGTAATCTAGCGGGAGGCTCCTACAATGAGCAGTTCTTC. It translates to CASNLAGGSYNEQFF.

The chain uses TRBV5-6 and TRBJ2-3; D is possibly TRBD2 (6 bases). The germline V gene has CDR1 SGHDT and CDR2 YYEEEE. This CDR3 region has 13 residues. The V end was cut by 0 bases, the J end by 4 bases, with 6 bases between. CDR3: CASSLASADTQYF. CDR3 bases: TGTGCCAGCAGCTTGGCTAGCGCAGATACGCAGTATTTT. Drawing the rest from reference TRBV5-6 and TRBJ2-3, the complete variable domain is DAGVTQSPTHLIKTRGQQVTLRCSPKSGHDTVSWYQQALGQGPQFIFQYYEEEERQRGNFPDRFSGHQFPNYSSELNVNALLLGDSALYLCASSLASADTQYFGPGTRLTVL.

This clone was recorded only once. The V gene is TRBV4-1, the J gene TRBJ2-7; 10 positions match TRBD2. Germline CDR1 reads MGHRA; CDR2 reads YSYEKL. The CDR3 has 18 amino acids. The V gene end was trimmed by 1 base and the J gene end by 3 bases; junction bases not matched to a gene: 12. DNA for the CDR3: TGCGCCAGCAGCCAAGTCGGCGGGACTAGCGCGATCCACTACGAGCAGTACTTC. It encodes CASSQVGGTSAIHYEQYF.

This clone was picked up a small number of times. The chain is built from TRBV5-8 and TRBJ2-3; 9 bases agree with TRBD2. V trimming: 0 bases; J trimming: 2 bases; junction bases outside the gene matches: 10. The CDR3 loop spans 18 amino acids. Germline V gene data show CDR1 as SGHTS and CDR2 as YDEGEE. CDR3: CASSLDGWLAGNTDTQYF. The CDR3, as DNA: TGTGCCAGCAGCTTGGATGGGTGGCTAGCGGGGAACACAGATACGCAGTATTTT.

The J gene is TRBJ1-2, the V gene TRBV6-5; 11 positions agree with TRBD1. The CDR3 is 15 amino acids. V shed 6 bases, J shed 4 bases, and the junction held 7 bases outside the gene matches. Germline lookup yields CDR1 MNHEY and CDR2 SVGAGI. The CDR3 reads CASRPPGTGGYGYTF. The CDR3 region has the DNA TGTGCCAGCAGACCCCCCGGGACAGGGGGCTATGGCTACACCTTC.

The chain recombines TRBV5-1 with TRBJ2-1, with TRBD2 identical over 7 bases. CDR1 SGHRS and CDR2 YFSETQ come from the germline V gene. The V segment lost 4 bases and the J segment 7 bases; nucleotides outside the gene matches: 11. The CDR3 sequence is 15 residues long. The CDR3 protein is CASSQDGGTGNEQFF. The CDR3 DNA reads as TGCGCCAGCAGCCAGGACGGGGGGACGGGGAATGAGCAGTTCTTC.

The genes are TRBV7-2 and TRBJ1-1, with TRBD1 identical over 10 bases. Germline values: CDR1 SGHTA, CDR2 FQGNSA. This CDR3 has 17 amino acids. J lost 8 bases, V lost 5 bases, and 17 bases had no gene match. CDR3 bases: TGTGCCAGCAGCAACCGACCCCCGGGACAGGGGACCTTAGAAGCTTTCTTT. Residues: CASSNRPPGQGTLEAFF.

The genes are TRBV2 and TRBJ2-3; D is perhaps TRBD1 (5 bases). Trimming cost V 8 bases and J 5 bases, with 14 bases left between them. The CDR3 has 13 amino acids. Germline assignment: CDR1 SNHLY and CDR2 FYNNEI. The CDR3 nucleotides are TGTGCCAGCCTCCCATCAGGGCTAGATACGCAGTATTTT. The encoded protein is CASLPSGLDTQYF.

The gene calls are TRBV29-1 and TRBJ2-7; possibly TRBD1 for D (5 bases). CDR3 length: 12 residues. The germline gives CDR1 SQVTM, CDR2 ANQGSEA. V was pared by 7 bases and J by 3 bases, with 13 bases between. CDR3 sequence reads: CSGVGRYYEQYF. CDR3 DNA sequence: TGCAGCGGGGTGGGGCGATACTACGAGCAGTACTTC.

The gene calls are TRBV30 and TRBJ1-2; TRBD1 aligns across 8 bases. The V gene end was trimmed by 5 bases and the J gene end by 5 bases; junction bases not matched to a gene: 7. This CDR3 is 13 amino acids long. Germline CDR1 and CDR2: GTSNPN and SVGIG (reference sequence). Here the CDR3 reads CAWGRDRPYGYTF. The CDR3 coding sequence is TGTGCCTGGGGTAGGGACAGGCCGTATGGCTACACCTTC.

This clone showed up just once. This sequence joins TRBV7-8 and TRBJ1-5; 7 nucleotides align to TRBD1. Trimming cost V 5 bases and J 2 bases; bases outside gene matches: 9. Germline loops: CDR1 SGHVS, CDR2 FQNEAQ. The CDR3 loop spans 16 amino acids. The CDR3 spells CASSTRDRGGNQPQHF. The CDR3 DNA follows: TGTGCCAGCAGCACCCGGGACAGAGGTGGCAATCAGCCCCAGCATTTT.